The source of this T cell receptor (beta chain) is a study of CD8+CD57+ T cells in acquired aplastic anemia. At the level of the study: Recorded DNA amounts for sorted CD4+ and CD8+ cells had an average of about 3 ug. Healthy donor CD4+ samples were sequenced to a depth that averaged approximately 10 million reads. Broader study findings: Patients and controls shared twenty-nine CD8+ CDR3 sequences, highly expressed in patients. Statistical testing detected no significant gap in CD8+ Simpson's diversity between patients and controls.

The CDR3 totals 14 residues. Unmatched junction bases numbered 2, after V lost 1 base and J lost 2 bases. Germline lookup yields CDR1 SGDLS and CDR2 YYNGEE. This clonotype was counted at least ten times. Its target is not known. Genomic DNA constituted the template upon which TCR beta VDJ and CDR3 profiling was performed. MiXCR, run by TCRdb on the reads, gives a single entry per CDR3 protein. The table records around 170,000 distinct CDR3 sequences, approximately 45% of them present only once. Specimen: sorted CD4+, CD8+, or CD8+CD57+ T cells (not recorded which) from PBMCs. This receptor was identified in a human donor in good health. This chain links TRBV9 with TRBJ2-5; 7 bases line up with TRBD1. CDR3 sequence reads: CASSVSQGQETQYF. CDR3 coding DNA: TGTGCCAGCAGCGTATCACAGGGGCAAGAGACCCAGTACTTC.